The source of this T cell receptor beta chain is a study of cytomegalovirus exposure and HLA in healthy donors. Looking at the study overall: Drawn from HLA-typed donors, approximately 85 million unique TCRs were held in an early data release. General study results and limits: TCR beta sequences reportedly predicted the HLA-A and HLA-B alleles of most subjects accurately. Cytomegalovirus-associated TCR beta chains were listed, numbering some 150. Immune exposure data for these donors was limited to CMV serostatus.

CDR1 and CDR2 from the germline V gene are ENHRY and SYGVKD. This CDR3 contains 15 residues. Trimming removed 2 bases from V and 2 bases from J, with 7 bases in between. Remarks on this clone: The antigen is not known.

PCR amplification relied on 60 Vbeta primers (plus 13 Jbeta primers). The method was immunoSEQ multiplex PCR; TCRdb's version includes in-frame clones alone and lacks a portion of them. This sample's table has some 76,000 clones. The sequence was obtained from a boy between 10 and 17 years old in good health and CMV-seronegative. The sample was PBMCs. V gene TRBV10-3 combines with J gene TRBJ2-6, with D uncertain. In DNA form, the CDR3 reads TGTGCCATCAGTGAGCTGGAGACTGGGGCCAACGTCCTGACTTTC. It specifies CAISELETGANVLTF.